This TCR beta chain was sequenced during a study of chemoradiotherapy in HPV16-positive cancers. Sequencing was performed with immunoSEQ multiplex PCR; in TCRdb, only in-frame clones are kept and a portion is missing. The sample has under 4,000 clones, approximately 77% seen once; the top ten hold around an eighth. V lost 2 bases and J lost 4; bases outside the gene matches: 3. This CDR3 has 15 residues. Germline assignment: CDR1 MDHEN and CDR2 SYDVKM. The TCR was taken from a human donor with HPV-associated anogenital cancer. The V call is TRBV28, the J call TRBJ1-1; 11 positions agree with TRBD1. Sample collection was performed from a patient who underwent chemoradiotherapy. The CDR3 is CASSLGTGGSTEAFF. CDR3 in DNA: TGTGCCAGCAGTTTAGGGACAGGGGGAAGCACTGAAGCTTTCTTT.